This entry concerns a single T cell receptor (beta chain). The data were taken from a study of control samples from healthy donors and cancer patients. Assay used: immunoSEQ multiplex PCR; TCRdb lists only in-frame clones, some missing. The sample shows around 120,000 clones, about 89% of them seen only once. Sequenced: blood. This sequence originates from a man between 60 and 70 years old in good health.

CDR3 sequence (DNA): TGTGCCACCTTGGGTGGGGCGTTGGGCGGGGAGCTGTTTTTT. Translating it yields CATLGGALGGELFF. The V call is TRBV6-4, the J call TRBJ2-2; D is perhaps TRBD1 (5 bases). The ends were cut back, 10 bases at V and 7 bases at J, with 19 bases in the middle. CDR1 is MRHNA, CDR2 SNTAGT, per germline. The CDR3 has 14 residues.